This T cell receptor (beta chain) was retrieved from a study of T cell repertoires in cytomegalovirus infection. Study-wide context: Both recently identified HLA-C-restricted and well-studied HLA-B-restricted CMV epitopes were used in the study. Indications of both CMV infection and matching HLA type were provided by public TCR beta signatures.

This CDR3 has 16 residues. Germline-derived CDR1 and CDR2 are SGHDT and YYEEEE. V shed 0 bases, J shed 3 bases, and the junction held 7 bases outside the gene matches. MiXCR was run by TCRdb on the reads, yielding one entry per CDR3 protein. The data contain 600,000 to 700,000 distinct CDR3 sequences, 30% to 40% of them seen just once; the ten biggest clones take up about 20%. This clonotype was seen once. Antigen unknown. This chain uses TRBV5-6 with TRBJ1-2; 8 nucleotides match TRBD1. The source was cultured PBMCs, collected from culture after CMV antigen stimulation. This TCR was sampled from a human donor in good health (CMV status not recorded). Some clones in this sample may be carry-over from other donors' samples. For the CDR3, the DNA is TGTGCCAGCAGCTTGGGATACTCGGGACAGGACTATGGCTACACCTTC. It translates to CASSLGYSGQDYGYTF. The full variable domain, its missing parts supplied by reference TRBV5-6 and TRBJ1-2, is DAGVTQSPTHLIKTRGQQVTLRCSPKSGHDTVSWYQQALGQGPQFIFQYYEEEERQRGNFPDRFSGHQFPNYSSELNVNALLLGDSALYLCASSLGYSGQDYGYTFGSGTRLTVV.